These 14 T cell receptor beta chains originate from one sample sequenced in a study of Graves' ophthalmopathy and Graves' hyperthyroidism. As the template, RNA transcripts were used to amplify TCR beta CDR3 regions. Second-round multiplex PCR came after a first-round RT-PCR that employed HTBI primers. TCRdb re-called the multiplex PCR reads with MiXCR, one entry per CDR3 protein. The table has 300,000 to 400,000 distinct CDR3 sequences, 17% seen once. Sequencing input: peripheral blood. The receptors were sampled from an adult man with Graves' ophthalmopathy.

The V call is TRBV11-2, the J call TRBJ1-2, with 8 bases matching TRBD1. The CDR3 length is 15 residues. Looked up from germline, CDR1 is SGHAT and CDR2 is FQNNGV. Unmatched junction bases numbered 12, after V lost 5 bases and J lost 7 bases. CDR3 loop: CASSQLTGVEGGYTF. In nucleotides, the CDR3 is TGTGCCAGCAGCCAATTGACAGGGGTAGAAGGTGGCTACACCTTC.

This clonotype was detected many times. V is TRBV12-3 or TRBV12-4 and J is TRBJ1-1; D perhaps matches TRBD1 (5 bases). V shed 2 bases and J shed 6 bases, with 7 bases lying between them. The CDR3 length is 12 residues. DNA of the CDR3: TGTGCCAGCAGTTTATTGGGACCTGAAGCTTTCTTT. Its translation: CASSLLGPEAFF.

The chain is built from TRBV6-1 and TRBJ1-1, with D unclear. This CDR3 comprises 14 residues. Germline values: CDR1 MNHNS, CDR2 SASEGT. V lost 3 bases and J 4 bases, leaving 12 bases between the germline ends. The CDR3 loop reads CASSESGRFTEAFF. In nucleotides, the CDR3 is TGTGCCAGCAGTGAGAGTGGTCGATTCACTGAAGCTTTCTTT.

This clonotype was counted ten times or more. The chain joins TRBV20-1 to TRBJ2-7; 8 positions agree with TRBD2. V dropped 6 bases and J dropped 1; count of bases not matched to a gene: 8. The CDR3 covers 14 residues. Germline V lookup: CDR1 DFQATT, CDR2 SNEGSKA (reference sequence). The CDR3 region is CSAGGGTTSYEQYF. The CDR3 DNA follows: TGCAGTGCAGGCGGGGGGACCACGTCCTACGAGCAGTACTTC.

The sample holds many counts of this clonotype. The chain employs TRBV6-1 and TRBJ1-2; no definite D call. Germline V lookup: CDR1 MNHNS, CDR2 SASEGT. The CDR3 is 14 residues long. The germline V and J ends were trimmed by 6 bases and 5 bases, with 16 bases remaining between them. In DNA, the CDR3 is TGTGCCAGCAGGCCGTACGAGCTTGGATATGGCTACACCTTC. Translating it yields CASRPYELGYGYTF.

This clonotype was observed at least ten times. The CDR3: CSAGTSGRLPGELFF. The CDR3 DNA reads as TGCAGTGCTGGGACTAGCGGGAGATTACCCGGGGAGCTGTTTTTT. The gene calls are TRBV20-1 and TRBJ2-2; 14 bases agree with TRBD2. The ends lost 5 bases at V and 6 bases at J; junction bases unmatched: 5. Germline CDR1 is DFQATT and CDR2 is SNEGSKA (reference sequence). This CDR3 comprises 15 residues.

In its sample, this clonotype was seen many times. The chain employs TRBV7-6 and TRBJ2-2, with D perhaps TRBD2 (5 bases). The CDR3 is 16 amino acids. V was trimmed by 2 bases and J by 2 bases, leaving 12 bases between them. Germline V gene sequence: CDR1 SGHVS, CDR2 FNYEAQ. The CDR3: CASSLFATTNTGELFF. The CDR3 DNA reads TGTGCCAGCAGCTTATTCGCGACTACAAACACCGGGGAGCTGTTTTTT. The whole variable domain, remainder taken from reference TRBV7-6 and TRBJ2-2, is GAGVSQSPRYKVTKRGQDVALRCDPISGHVSLYWYRQALGQGPEFLTYFNYEAQQDKSGLPNDRFSAERPEGSISTLTIQRTEQRDSAMYRCASSLFATTNTGELFFGEGSRLTVL.

This clonotype was recorded many times. V gene TRBV20-1 combines with J gene TRBJ2-7, with D possibly matching TRBD2 (6 bases). Germline V gene sequence: CDR1 DFQATT, CDR2 SNEGSKA (reference sequence). Trimming left V 0 bases short and J 3 bases short, with 12 bases between. The CDR3 extends over 14 amino acids. The CDR3 reads CSARDASAGYEQYF. CDR3 DNA: TGCAGTGCTAGAGATGCTAGCGCAGGCTACGAGCAGTACTTC.

The chain couples TRBV4-1 to TRBJ1-2; D call uncertain. Germline CDR1 reads MGHRA; CDR2 reads YSYEKL. CDR3 length: 15 residues. V was shortened by 0 bases and J by 5 bases, with 13 bases between the two germline ends. DNA for the CDR3: TGCGCCAGCAGCCAAGAATACGACGTCTCATATGGCTACACCTTC. Translated: CASSQEYDVSYGYTF.

Many counts were recorded for this clonotype. J is TRBJ2-7 and V is TRBV20-1; 11 bases match TRBD2. The CDR3 is made up of 14 amino acids. Germline lookup yields CDR1 DFQATT and CDR2 SNEGSKA (reference sequence). The V gene end was trimmed by 3 bases and the J gene end by 8 bases; junction bases not matched to a gene: 9. In nucleotides, the CDR3 is TGCAGTGCTAGCATTGGGACTAGCGGTGTCAAGCAGTACTTC. Its protein product is CSASIGTSGVKQYF.

This clonotype has only one observation. This chain links TRBV6-1 with TRBJ2-7, with D tentatively TRBD2 (6 bases). V lost 5 bases, J lost 9 bases, and 11 bases lay in between. Germline CDR1 reads MNHNS; CDR2 reads SASEGT. The CDR3 runs 11 residues. The CDR3 loop is CASSQRGGQYF. DNA for the CDR3: TGTGCCAGCAGTCAGAGGGGAGGGCAGTACTTC.

This clonotype was seen many times. This sequence joins TRBV15 and TRBJ2-5, with 10 bases aligning to TRBD2. There are 15 residues in the CDR3. J gave up 5 bases and V 6 bases, and 9 bases lay outside the gene matches. CDR1 is LNHNV and CDR2 is YYDKDF in the germline V gene (reference sequence). CDR3: CATRHGSGGSETQYF. The CDR3 DNA follows: TGTGCCACCAGGCATGGTAGCGGGGGGTCGGAGACCCAGTACTTC.

The chain has TRBV12-3 or TRBV12-4 and TRBJ1-1; D gene uncertain. The CDR3 length is 12 residues. V lost 5 bases, J lost 6 bases, and 10 bases lay in between. The CDR3 protein is CASSLPGAEAFF. The CDR3 DNA follows: TGTGCCAGCAGTCTACCCGGGGCTGAAGCTTTCTTT.

At least ten counts were recorded for this clonotype. The gene calls are TRBV19 and TRBJ2-2, with 7 bases identical to TRBD1. The CDR3 is made up of 15 amino acids. Trimming cost V 6 bases and J 8 bases; bases outside gene matches: 12. The germline gives CDR1 LNHDA, CDR2 SQIVND (reference sequence). CDR3 amino acids: CASRGETGRTGELFF. The CDR3 nucleotides read TGTGCCAGTAGGGGAGAGACAGGGCGTACGGGGGAGCTGTTTTTT.